The 9 T cell receptor beta chains below come from one sample, sequenced in a study of blood T cell repertoires in COVID-19. Sequencing was performed with immunoSEQ multiplex PCR; in TCRdb, only in-frame clones are kept and a portion is missing. This repertoire shows tens of thousands of clones, 78% found once; its top ten account for about a third. The material sequenced was peripheral blood. These receptors originate from an elderly man with acute or convalescent COVID-19.

This clone was seen a handful of times. The chain employs TRBV7-8 and TRBJ2-7, with D maybe TRBD2 (5 bases). The germline V gene encodes CDR1 SGHVS and CDR2 FQNEAQ. The CDR3 loop spans 17 amino acids. V was pared by 3 bases and J by 2 bases, with 20 bases between. CDR3 residues: CASSLRLGSVSAYEQYF. CDR3 bases: TGTGCCAGCAGCTTGAGGTTAGGGTCGGTTAGCGCCTACGAGCAGTACTTC.

The rearrangement joins TRBV29-1 to TRBJ1-1; 7 nucleotides align to TRBD1. Germline assignment: CDR1 SQVTM and CDR2 ANQGSEA. J gave up 4 bases and V 4 bases, and 9 bases lay outside the gene matches. This CDR3 spans 14 amino acids. The CDR3 coding sequence is TGCAGCGTTGGCTTTACAGGGGTTGGCACTGAAGCTTTCTTT. Translating it yields CSVGFTGVGTEAFF.

The chain couples TRBV15 to TRBJ1-1; D gene unclear. Trimming removed 2 bases from V and 3 bases from J, with 7 bases in between. Germline CDR1 and CDR2: LNHNV and YYDKDF (reference sequence). The length of the CDR3 is 13 residues. CDR3 amino acids: CATSRKQDTEAFF. CDR3 DNA sequence: TGTGCCACCAGCAGAAAACAAGACACTGAAGCTTTCTTT.

The chain recombines TRBV24-1 with TRBJ2-1, with 9 bases lining up with TRBD2. Germline values: CDR1 KGHDR, CDR2 SFDVKD. V dropped 5 bases and J dropped 6; count of bases not matched to a gene: 4. The CDR3 consists of 14 residues. The CDR3 loop reads CATSGRGGVNEQFF. The CDR3 nucleotides are TGTGCCACCAGTGGCCGCGGGGGGGTCAATGAGCAGTTCTTC.

This chain links TRBV21-1 with TRBJ1-2; the table assigns TRBD1, which was not confirmed against the DNA. TRBV21-1 is a listed pseudogene. This CDR3 is 14 amino acids long. CDR3 DNA sequence: TGTGCCAGCAGCCTCAGGACAGGGAACTATGGCTACACCTTC. Amino acids: CASSLRTGNYGYTF.

The chain carries TRBV29-1 and TRBJ1-2, with no clear D. The germline V and J ends were trimmed by 2 bases and 4 bases, with 5 bases remaining between them. The CDR3 length is 11 residues. Per the germline V gene, CDR1 is SQVTM and CDR2 is ANQGSEA. This CDR3 is CSVERGYGYTF. The CDR3 DNA sequence: TGCAGCGTTGAACGAGGCTATGGCTACACCTTC. The whole variable domain, filled in from reference TRBV29-1 and TRBJ1-2, reads SAVISQKPSRDICQRGTSLTIQCQVDSQVTMMFWYRQQPGQSLTLIATANQGSEATYESGFVIDKFPISRPNLTFSTLTVSNMSPEDSSIYLCSVERGYGYTFGSGTRLTVV.

This chain connects TRBV6-5 to TRBJ1-2; 12 bases are a match to TRBD1. Losses at the gene ends were 4 bases for V and 7 bases for J; bases not matched to a gene: 4. Germline loops: CDR1 MNHEY, CDR2 SVGAGI. The CDR3 sequence is 14 residues long. Written as DNA, the CDR3 is TGTGCCAGCAGTTGGGGACAGGGGGCGGCTGGCTACACCTTC. Translating it yields CASSWGQGAAGYTF.

This clone was picked up one time. V usage is TRBV3-1 (or the pseudogene TRBV3-2) and J usage is TRBJ1-2; 8 nucleotides match TRBD1. The CDR3 covers 15 residues. Germline values: CDR1 LGHDT, CDR2 YNNKEL (reference sequence). Unmatched junction bases numbered 5, after V lost 1 base and J lost 4 bases. The CDR3: CASSQVNRGGYGYTF. The CDR3 DNA follows: TGTGCCAGCAGCCAAGTAAACAGGGGGGGCTATGGCTACACCTTC.

The table lists this clone with a count of one. The rearrangement uses TRBV5-5 and TRBJ2-3; D may be TRBD1 (5 bases). Trimming removed 4 bases from V and 3 bases from J, with 18 bases in between. The CDR3 covers 16 residues. From germline, CDR1 is SGHKS and CDR2 YYEKEE (reference sequence). CDR3 in amino acids: CASSSFRESWTDTQYF. CDR3 bases: TGTGCCAGCAGCAGTTTCAGGGAATCTTGGACAGATACGCAGTATTTT.